This T cell receptor (beta chain) comes out of a study of blood T cell repertoires in COVID-19. About the research overall: Samples of COVID-19 (acute and convalescent) were obtained from the United States, Italy and Spain. Sources were T cells, B-cell-depleted T cells, or PBMCs; the material itself was cDNA or gDNA.

There are 17 residues in the CDR3. Germline assignment: CDR1 MNHNS and CDR2 SASEGT. V lost 2 bases and J 1 base, leaving 16 bases between the germline ends. This table comes from immunoSEQ multiplex PCR, and its TCRdb copy is limited to in-frame clones, with some not included. The sample carries 200,000 to 250,000 clones, 88% recorded once. The TCR comes from a woman aged 60-75 years with acute or convalescent COVID-19. Source material: peripheral blood. The genes are TRBV6-1 and TRBJ2-3; no reliable D call. The CDR3 sequence: CASSERRGTTRTDTQYF. The CDR3 DNA reads TGTGCCAGCAGTGAACGACGAGGAACCACGCGCACAGATACGCAGTATTTT.